Listed here are 5 T cell receptor beta chains from one sample, sequenced in a study of shared clonotypes between healthy human individuals. Assay: immunoSEQ multiplex PCR; the TCRdb copy retains only in-frame clones and omits some. This table has roughly 570,000 clones, roughly 98% appearing once. In the naive CD8 group, cells lacked CD45RO and were positively selected for CCR7, so terminally differentiated effector memory CD45RA+ cells were left out. The sequenced sample consisted of naive CD8+ T cells sorted from blood. The origin of the receptors is a man younger than 45 in good health.

The chain is built from TRBV7-3 and TRBJ2-1; 9 nucleotides align to TRBD2. Germline V gene sequence: CDR1 SGHTA, CDR2 FQGTGA. The CDR3 contains 16 residues. Unmatched junction bases numbered 4, after V lost 2 bases and J lost 2 bases. The CDR3 region has the DNA TGTGCCAGCAGCTTAGTAGCGGGAGAGACCTACAATGAGCAGTTCTTC. Amino acid sequence: CASSLVAGETYNEQFF.

This clone was recorded once. This chain links TRBV15 with TRBJ1-5; 7 bases match TRBD1. The germline V gene has CDR1 LNHNV and CDR2 YYDKDF (reference sequence). Trimming removed 6 bases from V and 6 bases from J; junction bases left unmatched: 5. The CDR3 is 13 residues long. The CDR3 sequence: CATRGQGVQPQHF. CDR3 sequence (DNA): TGTGCCACCAGAGGGCAGGGGGTTCAGCCCCAGCATTTT. The entire variable domain, with the rest obtained from reference TRBV15 and TRBJ1-5, is as follows: DAMVIQNPRYQVTQFGKPVTLSCSQTLNHNVMYWYQQKSSQAPKLLFHYYDKDFNNEADTPDNFQSRRPNTSFCFLDIRSPGLGDTAMYLCATRGQGVQPQHFGDGTRLSIL.

About this clone itself: The conserved final phenylalanine or tryptophan is absent from the CDR3, which likely points to a read error. The limits of the CDR3 on the DNA are not certain, so only TCRdb's listed CDR3 is given. This chain connects TRBV7-5 to TRBJ2-7; TRBD1 is the table's D call, not checked against the DNA. TRBV7-5 is reported as a pseudogene. The CDR3 is 11 amino acids long, termini counted. The CDR3 sequence is CARSTSRQWLN.

The chain couples TRBV29-1 to TRBJ2-1, with 8 bases matching TRBD1. Trimming cost V 4 bases and J 6 bases; bases outside gene matches: 2. The CDR3 spans 12 residues. Germline loops: CDR1 SQVTM, CDR2 ANQGSEA. The CDR3 bases are TGCAGCGTTGGGACAGGGAGCAATGAGCAGTTCTTC. Encoded protein: CSVGTGSNEQFF.

The V and J genes are TRBV9 and TRBJ2-7; TRBD2 aligns across 9 bases. Germline V lookup: CDR1 SGDLS, CDR2 YYNGEE. This CDR3 has 16 amino acids. The V segment lost 0 bases and the J segment 6 bases; nucleotides outside the gene matches: 10. CDR3 in DNA: TGTGCCAGCAGCGTAGCTGAGTTGTTGACTAGCGGCGAGCAGTACTTC. Protein sequence: CASSVAELLTSGEQYF.